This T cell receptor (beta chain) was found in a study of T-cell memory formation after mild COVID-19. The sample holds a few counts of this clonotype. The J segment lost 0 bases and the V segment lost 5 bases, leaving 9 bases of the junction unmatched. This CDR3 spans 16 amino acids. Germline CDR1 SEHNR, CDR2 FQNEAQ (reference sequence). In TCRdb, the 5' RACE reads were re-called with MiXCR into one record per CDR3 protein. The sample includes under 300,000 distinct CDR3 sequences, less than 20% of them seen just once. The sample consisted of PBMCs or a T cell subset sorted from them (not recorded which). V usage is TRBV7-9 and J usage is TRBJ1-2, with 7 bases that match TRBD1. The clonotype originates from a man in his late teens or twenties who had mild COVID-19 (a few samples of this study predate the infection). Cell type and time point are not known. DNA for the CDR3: TGTGCCAGCAGCAACTCAGGGGGGCCTTCTAACTATGGCTACACCTTC. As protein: CASSNSGGPSNYGYTF.